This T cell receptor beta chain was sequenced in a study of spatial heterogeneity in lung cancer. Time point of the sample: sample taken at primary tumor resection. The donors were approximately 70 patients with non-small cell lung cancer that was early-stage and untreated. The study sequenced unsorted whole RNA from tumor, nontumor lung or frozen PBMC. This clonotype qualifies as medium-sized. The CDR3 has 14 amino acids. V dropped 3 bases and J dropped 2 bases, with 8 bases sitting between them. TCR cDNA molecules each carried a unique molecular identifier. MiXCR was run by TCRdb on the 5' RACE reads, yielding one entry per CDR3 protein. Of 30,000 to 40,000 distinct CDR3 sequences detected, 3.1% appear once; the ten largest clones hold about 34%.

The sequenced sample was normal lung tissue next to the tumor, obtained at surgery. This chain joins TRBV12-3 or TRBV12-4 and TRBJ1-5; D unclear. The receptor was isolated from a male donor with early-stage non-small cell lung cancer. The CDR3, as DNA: TGTGCCAGCAGTTTGTTGGGTCGCAATCAGCCCCAGCATTTT. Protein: CASSLLGRNQPQHF.